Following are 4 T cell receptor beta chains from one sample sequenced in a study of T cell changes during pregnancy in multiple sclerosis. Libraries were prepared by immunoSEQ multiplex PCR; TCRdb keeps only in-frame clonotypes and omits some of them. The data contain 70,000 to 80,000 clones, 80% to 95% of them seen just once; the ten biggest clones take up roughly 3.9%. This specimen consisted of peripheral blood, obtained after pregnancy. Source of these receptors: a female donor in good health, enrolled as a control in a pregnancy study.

CDR3 bases: TGTGCCACCAGTTTAGCGGGGGGGCCTAATGAGCAGTTCTTC. Translated, it gives CATSLAGGPNEQFF. The chain couples TRBV15 to TRBJ2-1, with 11 bases lining up with TRBD2. V gave up 6 bases and J gave up 7 bases; unmatched junction bases: 5. Germline V gene lookup returns CDR1 LNHNV and CDR2 YYDKDF (reference sequence). This CDR3 contains 14 residues.

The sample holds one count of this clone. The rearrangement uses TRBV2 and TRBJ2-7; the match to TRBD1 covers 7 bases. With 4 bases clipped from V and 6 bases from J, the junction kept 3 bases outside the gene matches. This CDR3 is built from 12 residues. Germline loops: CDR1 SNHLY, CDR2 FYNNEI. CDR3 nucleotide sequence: TGTGCCAGCAGTGCATACAGGGGCGAGCAGTACTTC. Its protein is CASSAYRGEQYF.

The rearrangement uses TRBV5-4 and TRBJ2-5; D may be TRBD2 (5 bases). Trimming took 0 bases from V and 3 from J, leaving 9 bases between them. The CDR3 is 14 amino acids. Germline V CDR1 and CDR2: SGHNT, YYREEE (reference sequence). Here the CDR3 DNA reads TGTGCCAGCAGCTTGGTGGGAGACGAAGAGACCCAGTACTTC. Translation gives CASSLVGDEETQYF.

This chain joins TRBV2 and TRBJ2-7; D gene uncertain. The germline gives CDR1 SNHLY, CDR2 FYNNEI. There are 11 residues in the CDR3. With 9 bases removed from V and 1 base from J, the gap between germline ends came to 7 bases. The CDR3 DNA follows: TGTGCCAGTCTCTCTTCCTACGAGCAGTACTTC. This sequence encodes CASLSSYEQYF.